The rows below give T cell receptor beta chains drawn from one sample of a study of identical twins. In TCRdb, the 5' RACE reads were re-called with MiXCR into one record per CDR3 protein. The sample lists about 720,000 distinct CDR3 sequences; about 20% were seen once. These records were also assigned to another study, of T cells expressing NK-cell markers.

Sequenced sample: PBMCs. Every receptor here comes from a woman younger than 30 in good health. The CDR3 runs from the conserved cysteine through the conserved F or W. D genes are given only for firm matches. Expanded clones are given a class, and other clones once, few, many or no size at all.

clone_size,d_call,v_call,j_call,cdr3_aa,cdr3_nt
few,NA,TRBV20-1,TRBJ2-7,CSSRDLALEQYF,TGCAGTTCTAGAGACCTAGCGCTCGAGCAGTACTTC
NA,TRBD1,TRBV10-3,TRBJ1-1,CAIRGTGADTEAFF,TGTGCCATCAGGGGGACAGGGGCGGACACTGAAGCTTTCTTT
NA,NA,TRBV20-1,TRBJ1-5,CSAAGRLGQPQHF,TGCAGTGCCGCTGGAAGGTTAGGGCAGCCCCAGCATTTT
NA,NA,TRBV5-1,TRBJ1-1,CASSTEPSNTEAFF,TGCGCCAGCAGTACTGAACCCTCGAACACTGAAGCTTTCTTT
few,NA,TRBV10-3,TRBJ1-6,CAISERNNSPLHF,TGTGCCATCAGTGAGCGGAATAATTCACCCCTCCACTTT
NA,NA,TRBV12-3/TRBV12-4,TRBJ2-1,CASSPQESYNEQFF,TGTGCCAGCAGTCCGCAGGAGTCCTACAATGAGCAGTTCTTC
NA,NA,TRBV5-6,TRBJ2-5,CASSWVGGETQYF,TGTGCCAGCAGCTGGGTTGGGGGGGAGACCCAGTACTTC
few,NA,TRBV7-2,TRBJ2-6,CASSEWANVLTF,TGTGCCAGCAGCGAATGGGCCAACGTCCTGACTTTC
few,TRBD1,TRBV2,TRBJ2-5,CASSEQGVLGETQYF,TGTGCCAGCAGTGAGCAGGGGGTGCTCGGAGAGACCCAGTACTTC
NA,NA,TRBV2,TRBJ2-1,CASSGTADGGTYNEQFF,TGTGCCAGCAGTGGTACAGCCGACGGGGGAACCTACAATGAGCAGTTCTTC
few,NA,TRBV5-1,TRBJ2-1,CASNLDASGYNEQFF,TGCGCCAGCAACCTAGACGCCAGCGGGTACAATGAGCAGTTCTTC
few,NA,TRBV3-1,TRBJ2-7,CASSPGSIYEQYF,TGTGCCAGCAGCCCGGGCAGCATCTACGAGCAGTACTTC
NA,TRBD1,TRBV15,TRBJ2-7,CATSIPGQGSYEQYF,TGTGCCACCAGCATCCCGGGACAGGGGTCCTACGAGCAGTACTTC
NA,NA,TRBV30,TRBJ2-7,CAWSVGRRFGNEQYF,TGTGCCTGGAGTGTAGGGAGACGCTTTGGGAACGAGCAGTACTTC
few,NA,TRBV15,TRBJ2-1,CATSRDRRLTDNEQFF,TGTGCCACCAGCAGAGACAGGAGACTAACCGACAATGAGCAGTTCTTC
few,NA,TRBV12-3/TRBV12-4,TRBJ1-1,CASSTTQGSYTEAFF,TGTGCCAGCAGTACTACACAGGGCTCGTACACTGAAGCTTTCTTT
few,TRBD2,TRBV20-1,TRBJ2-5,CSAREVLAGTQETQYF,TGCAGTGCTAGAGAGGTGCTAGCGGGGACCCAAGAGACCCAGTACTTC
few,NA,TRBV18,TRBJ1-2,CASSPRQAGVVGYTF,TGTGCCAGCTCACCACGACAGGCGGGGGTCGTTGGCTACACCTTC
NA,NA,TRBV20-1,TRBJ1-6,CSARSGSLNSPLHF,TGCAGTGCTAGATCGGGCTCTTTGAATTCACCCCTCCACTTT
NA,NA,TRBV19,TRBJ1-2,CASSIVGRANGYTF,TGTGCCAGTAGTATAGTCGGCAGGGCGAATGGCTACACCTTC
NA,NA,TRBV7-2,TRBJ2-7,CASSLARISYEQYF,TGTGCCAGCAGCTTAGCGAGGATTTCCTACGAGCAGTACTTC
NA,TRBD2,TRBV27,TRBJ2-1,CASRSKRGSYNEQFF,TGTGCCAGCAGATCGAAGCGGGGCTCCTACAATGAGCAGTTCTTC
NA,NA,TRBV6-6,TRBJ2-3,CASSYGGTATVYF,TGTGCCAGCAGTTACGGTGGGACCGCTACAGTGTATTTT
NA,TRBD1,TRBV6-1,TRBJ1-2,CASSFIGQGASGYTF,TGTGCCAGCAGCTTTATCGGACAGGGGGCTTCTGGCTACACCTTC
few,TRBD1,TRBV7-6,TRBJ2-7,CASSTYGTGGYEQYF,TGTGCCAGCAGCACCTACGGGACAGGGGGCTACGAGCAGTACTTC
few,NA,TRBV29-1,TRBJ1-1,CSVSRGFVTRVMNTEAFF,TGCAGCGTGTCCAGGGGCTTCGTAACAAGGGTTATGAACACTGAAGCTTTCTTT
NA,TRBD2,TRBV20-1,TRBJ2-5,CSAKPEAGGPETQYF,TGCAGTGCTAAACCTGAAGCGGGGGGGCCAGAGACCCAGTACTTC
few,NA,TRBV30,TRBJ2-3,CAWSVSLLTTDTQYF,TGTGCCTGGAGTGTAAGTCTCCTAACGACAGATACGCAGTATTTT
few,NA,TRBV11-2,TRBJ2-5,CASSLDPKGRETQYF,TGTGCCAGCAGCTTAGATCCAAAGGGCAGGGAGACCCAGTACTTC
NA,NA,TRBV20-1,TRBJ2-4,CSAGRQGLLGNIQYF,TGCAGTGCCGGCCGACAGGGACTTCTCGGAAACATTCAGTACTTC
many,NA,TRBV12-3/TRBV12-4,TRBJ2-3,CASSLSHLGDTQYF,TGTGCCAGCAGTTTAAGCCACTTGGGAGATACGCAGTATTTT
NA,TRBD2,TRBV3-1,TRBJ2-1,CASSSERGRSEQFF,TGTGCCAGCAGCAGCGAGCGGGGGCGTTCGGAGCAGTTCTTC
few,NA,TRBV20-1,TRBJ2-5,CSARALATLYQETQYF,TGCAGTGCTAGAGCTTTGGCTACTCTGTACCAAGAGACCCAGTACTTC
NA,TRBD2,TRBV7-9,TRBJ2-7,CASRQTSVYEQYF,TGTGCCAGCAGACAGACTAGCGTCTACGAGCAGTACTTC
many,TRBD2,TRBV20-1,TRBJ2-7,CSALLAGASYEQYF,TGCAGTGCTTTACTAGCGGGAGCTTCCTACGAGCAGTACTTC
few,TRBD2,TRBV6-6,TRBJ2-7,CASHRDYYEQYF,TGTGCCAGCCACCGGGACTACTACGAGCAGTACTTC
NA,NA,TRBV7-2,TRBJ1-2,CASSLGFRGRGYTF,TGTGCCAGCAGCTTAGGGTTCAGGGGAAGAGGCTACACCTTC
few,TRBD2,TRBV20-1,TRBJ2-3,CSARKREGRDTQYF,TGCAGTGCTCGGAAGCGGGAGGGCCGCGATACGCAGTATTTT
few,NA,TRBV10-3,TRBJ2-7,CAISKGGFMSSYEQYF,TGTGCCATCAGTAAGGGGGGGTTCATGAGCTCCTACGAGCAGTACTTC
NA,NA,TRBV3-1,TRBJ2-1,CASSQTAGGNEQFF,TGTGCCAGCAGCCAGACGGCCGGGGGTAATGAGCAGTTCTTC
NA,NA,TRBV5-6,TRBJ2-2,CASSLRNTGPYTGELFF,TGTGCCAGCAGCTTAAGAAACACAGGTCCTTACACCGGGGAGCTGTTTTTT
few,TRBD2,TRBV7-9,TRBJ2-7,CASSPLLAGDREQYF,TGTGCCAGCAGCCCACTACTAGCGGGAGATAGGGAGCAGTACTTC
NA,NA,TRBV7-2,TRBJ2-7,CASSFLIEYEQYF,TGTGCCAGCAGCTTTCTCATAGAGTACGAGCAGTACTTC
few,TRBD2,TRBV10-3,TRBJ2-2,CAIKKALAGSSTGELFF,TGTGCCATCAAGAAAGCACTAGCGGGCTCGAGCACCGGGGAGCTGTTTTTT
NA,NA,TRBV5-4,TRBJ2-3,CASSWQAASTDTQYF,TGTGCCAGCAGCTGGCAGGCGGCTTCCACAGATACGCAGTATTTT
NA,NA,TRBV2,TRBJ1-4,CASISGTRNEKLFF,TGTGCCAGCATCTCCGGGACTAGAAATGAAAAACTGTTTTTT